This TCR beta chain was identified in a study of blood T cell repertoires in COVID-19. Looking at the study overall: PBMCs, B-cell-depleted T cells, or T cells provided the cDNA or gDNA that made up the material.

Libraries were prepared by immunoSEQ multiplex PCR; TCRdb keeps only in-frame clonotypes and omits some of them. The profile shows 75,000 to 95,000 clones, 75% to 85% of them singletons. The clonotype was recovered from an elderly woman with active or convalescent COVID-19. The source material was peripheral blood.

The CDR3 sequence is CASSLPGQQHSNQPQHF. The CDR3 coding sequence is TGTGCCAGCAGCTTACCGGGACAGCAACATAGCAATCAGCCCCAGCATTTT. The chain recombines TRBV7-8 with TRBJ1-5, with 7 bases lining up with TRBD1. V shed 2 bases, J shed 0 bases, and the junction held 7 bases outside the gene matches. The germline V gene has CDR1 SGHVS and CDR2 FQNEAQ. The CDR3 is made up of 17 amino acids.